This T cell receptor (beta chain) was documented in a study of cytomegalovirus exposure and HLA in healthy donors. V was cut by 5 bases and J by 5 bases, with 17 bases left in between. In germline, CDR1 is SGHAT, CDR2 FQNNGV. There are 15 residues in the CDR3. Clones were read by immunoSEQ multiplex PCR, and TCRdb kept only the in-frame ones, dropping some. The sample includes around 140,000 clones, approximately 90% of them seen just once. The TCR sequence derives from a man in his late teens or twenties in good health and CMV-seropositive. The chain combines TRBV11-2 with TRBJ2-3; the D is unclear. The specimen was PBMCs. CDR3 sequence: CASSQGGGNVDTQYF. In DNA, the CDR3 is TGTGCCAGCAGCCAAGGCGGCGGCAACGTAGATACGCAGTATTTT.